This T cell receptor (beta chain) stems from a study of cytomegalovirus exposure and HLA in healthy donors. Study context: Most genotyped donors, over 70% of roughly 400, had Caucasian-associated genetic ancestry.

The PCR had 60 Vbeta and 13 Jbeta primers. This table comes from immunoSEQ multiplex PCR, and its TCRdb copy is limited to in-frame clones, with some not included. The sample consists of about 67,000 clones, about two thirds of them appearing once. As for this clone: The target antigen is unknown.

Per the germline V gene, CDR1 is SGHTA and CDR2 is FQGNSA. CDR3 size: 13 residues. V lost 3 bases and J 6 bases, leaving 10 bases between the germline ends. Notes on the study in general: With later analysis, a missense DCLRE1C variant became linked to TCR beta V- and J-gene trimming. Segments of the TCR beta V type were, in most cases, productive about 87% or about 30% of the time in an earlier analysis.

The source of this sequence is a woman younger than 45 in good health and CMV-seronegative. The J gene is TRBJ2-3, the V gene TRBV7-2, with D perhaps TRBD2 (5 bases). Material for sequencing was PBMCs. Written as DNA, the CDR3 is TGTGCCAGCAGCTTCGCTCTAGCCGATACGCAGTATTTT. It translates to CASSFALADTQYF. The full variable domain, completed using reference TRBV7-2 and TRBJ2-3, is GAGVSQSPSNKVTEKGKDVELRCDPISGHTALYWYRQSLGQGLEFLIYFQGNSAPDKSGLPSDRFSAERTGGSVSTLTIQRTQQEDSAVYLCASSFALADTQYFGPGTRLTVL.